Included here is one T cell receptor (beta chain) sequence, with context. Its specificity is not known. These data belong to a study of blood T cells in healthy people across ages. General study points: Donor CMV status, an unknown factor, possibly confounded changes in expanded clonotypes. Unsorted PBMCs ruled out conclusive naive versus antigen-experienced comparison.

PCR was performed a second time for about 7 to 11 cycles using a sample-barcoded 5' primer and a J-beta primer mix. Unique molecular identifiers of 12 random nucleotides labeled each cDNA. Using its own MiXCR run on the 5' RACE reads, TCRdb lists one record per CDR3 protein. Of over 1,500,000 distinct CDR3 sequences listed, 39% are singletons. Germline CDR1 reads SGHTA; CDR2 reads FQGNSA. The CDR3 runs to 15 residues. The V and J ends lost 2 bases and 5 bases, in that order; junction bases with no gene match: 2. This sequence originates from a human donor in good health. Sequenced input: blood. The V call is TRBV7-2, the J call TRBJ2-4, with 11 bases identical to TRBD2. This chain's CDR3 is CASSLFSGGENIQYF. CDR3 nucleotides: TGTGCCAGCAGCTTATTTAGCGGGGGGGAAAACATTCAGTACTTC.